This T cell receptor (beta chain) was captured by sequencing in a study of T cells in localized non-small cell lung cancer. Germline CDR1 is SGHNT and CDR2 is YENEEA. This CDR3 has 15 amino acids. The J segment lost 1 base and the V segment lost 1 base, leaving 0 bases of the junction unmatched. This clone is medium-sized in the sample. Profiled with immunoSEQ multiplex PCR; TCRdb holds only in-frame clones, not every one. The sample holds over a thousand clones, over 30% seen once. The V call is TRBV11-3, the J call TRBJ2-2; 7 bases agree with TRBD1. The sequencing here drew on lung tumor tissue, taken before any cancer treatment. The sequence was obtained from a male donor older than 55 with stage II squamous cell lung carcinoma. The DNA of the CDR3 is TGTGCCAGCAGCTTAGGGACAGGGAACACCGGGGAGCTGTTTTTT. The encoded protein is CASSLGTGNTGELFF.